This TCR beta chain was observed in a study of chemoradiotherapy in HPV16-positive cancers. The wider study: A couple of HPV16-positive patients' cells yielded candidate HPV-specific clones and common motifs.

This clone was observed a single time. Antigen unknown. Regarding the study as a whole: Only two HPV16-positive patients supplied the functional HPV-specificity definition.

Repertoires were generated with immunoSEQ multiplex PCR, while TCRdb's copy carries only in-frame clones and drops some. Seen here are about 20,000 clones, around 67% observed once, and the top ten hold 2% to 3%. The CDR3 runs to 13 residues. Germline loops: CDR1 SGDLS, CDR2 YYNGEE. Trimming pared 7 bases from V and 4 bases from J, leaving 14 bases between. The J gene is TRBJ1-2, the V gene TRBV9; D not resolved. Sample collection was performed from a patient who underwent chemoradiotherapy. The receptor was isolated from a human donor with HPV-associated anogenital cancer. DNA of the CDR3: TGTGCCAGCGGTCGACGGGAGTCCTATGGCTACACCTTC. Its protein product is CASGRRESYGYTF. Full variable domain (missing parts from reference TRBV9 and TRBJ1-2): DSGVTQTPKHLITATGQRVTLRCSPRSGDLSVYWYQQSLDQGLQFLIQYYNGEERAKGNILERFSAQQFPDLHSELNLSSLELGDSALYFCASGRRESYGYTFGSGTRLTVV.